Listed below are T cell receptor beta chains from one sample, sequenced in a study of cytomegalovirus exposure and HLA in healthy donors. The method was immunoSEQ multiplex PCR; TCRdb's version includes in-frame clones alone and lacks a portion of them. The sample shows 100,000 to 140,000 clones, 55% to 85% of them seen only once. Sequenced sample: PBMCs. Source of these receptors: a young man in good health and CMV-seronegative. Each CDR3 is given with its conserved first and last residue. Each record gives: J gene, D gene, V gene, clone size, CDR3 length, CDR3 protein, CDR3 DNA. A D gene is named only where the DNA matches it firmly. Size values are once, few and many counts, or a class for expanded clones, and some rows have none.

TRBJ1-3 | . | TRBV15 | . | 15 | CATSRGGAAGNTIYF | TGTGCCACCAGCAGAGGCGGCGCGGCTGGAAACACCATATATTTT
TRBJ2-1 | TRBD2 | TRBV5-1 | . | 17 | CASSLEPWSGRAHEQFF | TGCGCCAGCAGCTTGGAGCCTTGGAGCGGGAGGGCCCATGAGCAGTTCTTC
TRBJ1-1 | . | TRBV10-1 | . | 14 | CASSARATSTEAFF | TGCGCCAGCAGTGCCCGAGCGACTAGCACTGAAGCTTTCTTT
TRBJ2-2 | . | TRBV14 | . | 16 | CASSPDKFLNTGELFF | TGTGCCAGCAGCCCCGACAAGTTTCTAAACACCGGGGAGCTGTTTTTT
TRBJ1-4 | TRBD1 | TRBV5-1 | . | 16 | CASSSGTVATNEKLFF | TGCGCCAGCAGCTCCGGGACAGTAGCAACTAATGAAAAACTGTTTTTT
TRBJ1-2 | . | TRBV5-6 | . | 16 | CASSLPDSLTRHGYTF | TGTGCCAGCAGCTTGCCGGACAGCCTAACTAGACATGGCTACACCTTC
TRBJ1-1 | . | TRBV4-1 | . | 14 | CASSWGAENTEAFF | TGCGCCAGCAGCTGGGGCGCAGAGAACACTGAAGCTTTCTTT
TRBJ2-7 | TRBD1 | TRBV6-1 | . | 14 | CASSEQTGDGEQYF | TGTGCCAGCAGTGAGCAGACAGGGGATGGGGAGCAGTACTTC
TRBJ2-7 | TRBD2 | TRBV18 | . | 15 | CASSSTSGGAHEQYF | TGTGCCAGCTCAAGTACTAGCGGGGGGGCCCACGAGCAGTACTTC
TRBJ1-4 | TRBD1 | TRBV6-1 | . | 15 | CASSRIQGVGEKLFF | TGTGCCAGCAGTAGAATACAGGGGGTGGGGGAAAAACTGTTTTTT
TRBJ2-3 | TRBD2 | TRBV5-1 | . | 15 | CASSSLSGGADTQYF | TGCGCCAGCAGCTCGCTTAGCGGGGGGGCAGATACGCAGTATTTT
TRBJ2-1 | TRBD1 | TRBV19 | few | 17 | CASSRGSTGAIGDEQFF | TGTGCCAGTAGTCGAGGCTCGACAGGGGCGATAGGGGATGAGCAGTTCTTC
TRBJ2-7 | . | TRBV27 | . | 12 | CASRSDSGEQYF | TGTGCCAGTCGCTCGGACTCTGGCGAGCAGTACTTC
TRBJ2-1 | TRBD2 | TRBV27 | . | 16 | CASSFSGGATYNEQFF | TGTGCCAGCAGTTTTAGCGGGGGGGCCACCTACAATGAGCAGTTCTTC
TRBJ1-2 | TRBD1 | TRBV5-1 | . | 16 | CASSSLDRGLNYGYTF | TGCGCCAGCAGCTCGCTGGACAGGGGGCTTAACTATGGCTACACCTTC
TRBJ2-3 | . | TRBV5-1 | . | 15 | CASSLLLPTTDTQYF | TGCGCCAGCAGCTTGTTATTACCTACCACAGATACGCAGTATTTT
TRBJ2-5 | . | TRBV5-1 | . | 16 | CASSLVFGGRVETQYF | TGCGCCAGCAGCTTAGTATTCGGGGGGCGAGTGGAGACCCAGTACTTC
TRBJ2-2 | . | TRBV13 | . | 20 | CASSLRARQQGRMDTGELFF | TGTGCCAGCAGCTTAAGGGCCCGACAACAGGGTAGGATGGACACCGGGGAGCTGTTTTTT
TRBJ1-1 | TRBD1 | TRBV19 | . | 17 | CASSWTSRDRGVPEAFF | TGTGCCAGTAGTTGGACAAGCCGGGACAGGGGAGTACCTGAAGCTTTCTTT
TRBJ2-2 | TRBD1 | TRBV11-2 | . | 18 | CASSPERTGIFDTGELFF | TGTGCCAGCAGCCCGGAACGGACAGGGATTTTCGACACCGGGGAGCTGTTTTTT
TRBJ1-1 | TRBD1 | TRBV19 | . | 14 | CASTRTGVNTEAFF | TGTGCCAGTACTCGGACAGGGGTGAACACTGAAGCTTTCTTT
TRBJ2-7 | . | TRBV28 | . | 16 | CASSYPQSRGAYEQYF | TGTGCCAGCAGCTATCCACAGAGTCGGGGTGCCTACGAGCAGTACTTC
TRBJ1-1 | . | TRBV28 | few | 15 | CASSWGVNRGTEAFF | TGTGCCAGCAGTTGGGGGGTGAATCGAGGCACTGAAGCTTTCTTT
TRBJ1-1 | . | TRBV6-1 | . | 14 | CASSGTRGLSEAFF | TGTGCCAGCAGCGGCACCAGGGGTTTGTCTGAAGCTTTCTTT
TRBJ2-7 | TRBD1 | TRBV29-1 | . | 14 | CSVAGTVSSYEQYF | TGCAGCGTTGCCGGGACAGTAAGCTCCTACGAGCAGTACTTC
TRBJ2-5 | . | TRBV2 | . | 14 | CASRRAVMAETQYF | TGTGCCAGCAGGAGGGCGGTCATGGCGGAGACCCAGTACTTC
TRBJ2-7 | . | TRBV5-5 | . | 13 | CASSFEAPYEQYF | TGTGCCAGCAGCTTCGAAGCGCCTTACGAGCAGTACTTC
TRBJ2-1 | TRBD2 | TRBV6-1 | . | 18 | CASSEAPTSGGAGNEQFF | TGTGCCAGCAGTGAAGCGCCGACTAGCGGGGGGGCGGGCAATGAGCAGTTCTTC
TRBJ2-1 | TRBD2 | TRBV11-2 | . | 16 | CASSLGPAGGGNEQFF | TGTGCCAGCAGCTTAGGGCCAGCGGGGGGAGGAAATGAGCAGTTCTTC
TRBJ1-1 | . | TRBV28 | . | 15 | CASSLFAGLGTEAFF | TGTGCCAGCAGTTTATTCGCAGGGCTGGGTACTGAAGCTTTCTTT
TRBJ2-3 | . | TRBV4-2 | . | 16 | CASSAGPARATDTQYF | TGTGCCAGCAGCGCCGGACCCGCCAGGGCCACAGATACGCAGTATTTT
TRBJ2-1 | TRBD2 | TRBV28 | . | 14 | CASSWTSGNHEQFF | TGTGCCAGCAGTTGGACTAGCGGGAACCATGAGCAGTTCTTC
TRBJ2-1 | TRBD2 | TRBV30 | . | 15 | CAWSGLAISYNEQFF | TGTGCCTGGAGTGGACTAGCTATCAGTTACAATGAGCAGTTCTTC
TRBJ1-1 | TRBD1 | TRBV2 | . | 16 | CASRGGQGAQGTEAFF | TGTGCCAGCAGGGGGGGACAGGGGGCTCAAGGTACTGAAGCTTTCTTT
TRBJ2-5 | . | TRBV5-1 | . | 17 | CASSLDPSGMRQETQYF | TGCGCCAGCAGCTTGGATCCATCAGGGATGCGCCAAGAGACCCAGTACTTC
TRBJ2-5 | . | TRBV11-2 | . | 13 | CASSLGEMETQYF | TGTGCCAGCAGCTTAGGGGAGATGGAGACCCAGTACTTC
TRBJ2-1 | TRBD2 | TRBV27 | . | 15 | CASSFGTSGPWEQFF | TGTGCCAGCAGTTTCGGGACTAGCGGCCCTTGGGAGCAGTTCTTC
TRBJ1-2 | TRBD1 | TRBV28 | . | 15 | CASTTPTGANYGYTF | TGTGCCAGCACTACTCCGACAGGGGCTAACTATGGCTACACCTTC
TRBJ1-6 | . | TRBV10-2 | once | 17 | CASSEGLGAGYNSPLHF | TGCGCCAGCAGTGAGGGGCTGGGGGCAGGGTACAATTCACCCCTCCACTTT
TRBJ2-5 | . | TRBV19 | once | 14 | CASSIRTDSETQYF | TGTGCCAGTAGTATTAGGACAGACTCGGAGACCCAGTACTTC
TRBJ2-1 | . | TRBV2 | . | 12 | CASSLDSNEQFF | TGTGCCAGCAGTTTAGACAGCAATGAGCAGTTCTTC
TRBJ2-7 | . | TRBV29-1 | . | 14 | CSVEDTRASYEQYF | TGCAGCGTTGAAGATACCAGGGCCTCCTACGAGCAGTACTTC
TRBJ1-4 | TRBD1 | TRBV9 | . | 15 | CASSVRTGDNEKLFF | TGTGCCAGCAGCGTTCGGACAGGAGATAATGAAAAACTGTTTTTT
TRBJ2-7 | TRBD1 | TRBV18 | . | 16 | CASSRRSGTGGYEQYF | TGTGCCAGCTCACGCAGGTCCGGGACAGGAGGCTACGAGCAGTACTTC
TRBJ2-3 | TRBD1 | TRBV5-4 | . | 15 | CASSLGTGTTDTQYF | TGTGCCAGCAGCTTGGGGACAGGGACCACAGATACGCAGTATTTT
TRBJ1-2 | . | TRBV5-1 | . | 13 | CASSLERSYGYTF | TGCGCCAGCAGCTTGGAGCGCTCCTATGGCTACACCTTC
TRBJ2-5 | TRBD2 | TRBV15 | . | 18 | CATSSSFLAGAHQETQYF | TGTGCCACCAGCAGCTCTTTTCTAGCGGGGGCGCACCAAGAGACCCAGTACTTC
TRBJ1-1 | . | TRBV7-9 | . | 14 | CASSTTGRDTEAFF | TGTGCCAGCAGCACCACAGGGAGGGACACTGAAGCTTTCTTT
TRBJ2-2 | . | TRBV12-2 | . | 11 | CARVLVRELFF | TGTGCACGCGTCTTGGTCAGGGAGCTGTTTTTT
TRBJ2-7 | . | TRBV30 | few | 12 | CAWQGIRDEQYF | TGTGCCTGGCAGGGTATTAGGGACGAGCAGTACTTC
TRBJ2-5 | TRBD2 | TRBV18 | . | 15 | CASSPGLAGVETQYF | TGTGCCAGCTCACCCGGACTAGCGGGAGTCGAGACCCAGTACTTC